This entry lists 26 T cell receptor beta chains sequenced from one sample in a study of blood T cell repertoires in COVID-19. The table came from immunoSEQ multiplex PCR; TCRdb's copy has only in-frame clones and leaves some out. The table has about 100,000 clones, more than 90% seen once. Input material: peripheral blood. The receptors originated from a man aged 18-30 years with acute or convalescent COVID-19.

The chain uses TRBV29-1 and TRBJ1-3, with D unclear. Germline loops: CDR1 SQVTM, CDR2 ANQGSEA. The CDR3 has 14 residues. With 0 bases removed from V and 0 bases from J, the gap between germline ends came to 6 bases. CDR3 loop: CSVEEGNSGNTIYF. In DNA, the CDR3 is TGCAGCGTTGAAGAGGGCAACTCTGGAAACACCATATATTTT.

J is TRBJ1-4 and V is TRBV2; D is undetermined. The CDR3 contains 15 residues. Trimming removed 3 bases from V and 0 bases from J, with 8 bases in between. CDR1 SNHLY and CDR2 FYNNEI come from the germline V gene. The DNA for the CDR3 is TGTGCCAGCAGTGAGGGCAGCCCAACTAATGAAAAACTGTTTTTT. Translated: CASSEGSPTNEKLFF.

This sequence joins TRBV6-5 and TRBJ1-3, with D unclear. Germline V gene sequence: CDR1 MNHEY, CDR2 SVGAGI. The CDR3 sequence is 15 residues long. Trimming pared 7 bases from V and 0 bases from J, leaving 13 bases between. The CDR3 sequence: CASNAGPGSGNTIYF. The CDR3 nucleotides read TGTGCCAGCAATGCGGGCCCGGGCTCTGGAAACACCATATATTTT.

This clone was detected only once. V usage is TRBV10-2 and J usage is TRBJ2-7; 9 nucleotides line up with TRBD2. This CDR3 is 16 amino acids long. The J segment lost 2 bases and the V segment lost 3 bases, leaving 8 bases of the junction unmatched. Germline CDR1 WSHSY, CDR2 SAAADI. The DNA for the CDR3 is TGCGCCAGCAGTGACCCAAGACTAGCGGCCCCCTACGAGCAGTACTTC. Encoded protein: CASSDPRLAAPYEQYF.

The chain carries TRBV12-3 or TRBV12-4 and TRBJ1-1; D may be TRBD1 (6 bases). The CDR3 totals 13 residues. Trimming removed 7 bases from V and 11 bases from J, with 20 bases in between. The CDR3 sequence is CASNLSRGTEAFF. The CDR3 bases are TGTGCCAGCAATCTATCAAGGGGGACGGAGGCTTTCTTT.

The gene calls are TRBV10-2 and TRBJ1-5, with a possible D match to TRBD1 (5 bases). The CDR3 is 17 residues long. CDR1 is WSHSY and CDR2 is SAAADI in the germline V gene. V was pared by 2 bases and J by 3 bases, with 17 bases between. The CDR3 sequence: CASSEVWGWGDNQPQHF. CDR3 in DNA: TGCGCCAGCAGTGAGGTTTGGGGGTGGGGGGACAATCAGCCCCAGCATTTT.

The rearrangement joins TRBV7-8 to TRBJ2-7; D might be TRBD1 (5 bases). V gave up 1 base and J gave up 5 bases, with 9 bases separating them. Germline V CDR1 and CDR2: SGHVS, FQNEAQ. The CDR3 loop spans 13 amino acids. Here the CDR3 DNA reads TGTGCCAGCAGCTTAGGGGCAGGGAACGAGCAGTACTTC. It yields the protein CASSLGAGNEQYF.

The CDR3 DNA reads TGTGCCAGCAGCCCGATAGCGGTTAGAGGCGATACGCAGTATTTT. It translates to CASSPIAVRGDTQYF. The rearrangement links TRBV7-9 to TRBJ2-3; perhaps TRBD2 as D (6 bases). Germline V CDR1 and CDR2: SEHNR, FQNEAQ (reference sequence). This CDR3 spans 15 amino acids. The V end was cut by 5 bases, the J end by 6 bases, with 18 bases between. Variable domain in full (rest from reference TRBV7-9 and TRBJ2-3): DTGVSQNPRHKITKRGQNVTFRCDPISEHNRLYWYRQTLGQGPEFLTYFQNEAQLEKSRLLSDRFSAERPKGSFSTLEIQRTEQGDSAMYLCASSPIAVRGDTQYFGPGTRLTVL.

The V gene is TRBV5-6, the J gene TRBJ1-3, with TRBD1 matching 7 bases. The V gene end was trimmed by 0 bases and the J gene end by 5 bases; junction bases not matched to a gene: 2. CDR1 and CDR2 from the germline V gene are SGHDT and YYEEEE. This CDR3 has 14 amino acids. The CDR3 bases are TGTGCCAGCAGCTTGGACAGGGGTAGAAACACCATATATTTT. Its translation is CASSLDRGRNTIYF.

The sample holds one count of this clone. This sample also contains other DNA sequences that code for the same CDR3. The chain is built from TRBV3-1 (or the pseudogene TRBV3-2) and TRBJ1-5; D ambiguous. CDR1 and CDR2 from the germline V gene are LGHDT and YNNKEL (reference sequence). The CDR3 is 16 amino acids. V lost 0 bases, J lost 5 bases, and 14 bases lay in between. In DNA form, the CDR3 reads TGTGCCAGCAGCCAAGATAGAAGAGGGCGGGATCAGCCCCAGCATTTT. Residues: CASSQDRRGRDQPQHF.

The chain recombines TRBV27 with TRBJ1-1; the match to TRBD1 covers 7 bases. V was pared by 4 bases and J by 11 bases, with 4 bases of the junction left unmatched. CDR1 and CDR2 (germline): MNHEY, SMNVEV (reference sequence). The CDR3 has 11 residues. CDR3 in DNA: TGTGCCAGCAGTTGGGGGACAGAGGCTTTCTTT. As protein: CASSWGTEAFF.

The chain combines TRBV7-9 with TRBJ1-1, with a weak D call TRBD1 (5 bases). Germline V gives CDR1 SEHNR, CDR2 FQNEAQ (reference sequence). This CDR3 is 13 amino acids long. V was trimmed by 5 bases and J by 7 bases, leaving 14 bases between them. This chain's CDR3 is CASSLTDVGEAFF. CDR3 bases: TGTGCCAGCAGCCTGACAGATGTGGGTGAAGCTTTCTTT.

In its sample, this clone was seen a few times. The chain joins TRBV12-3 or TRBV12-4 to TRBJ2-2; unclear D gene. Trimming took 8 bases from V and 4 from J, leaving 11 bases between them. The CDR3 covers 13 residues. The CDR3 reads CASYVWPTGELFF. CDR3 sequence (DNA): TGTGCCAGCTACGTTTGGCCCACCGGGGAGCTGTTTTTT.

This chain joins TRBV9 and TRBJ2-2, with D maybe TRBD1 (5 bases). There are 15 residues in the CDR3. Deletions cut 0 bases from V and 6 bases from J, with 12 bases between. Per the germline V gene, CDR1 is SGDLS and CDR2 is YYNGEE. In DNA form, the CDR3 reads TGTGCCAGCAGCGTAGATATAGGGGAAGCCGGGGAGCTGTTTTTT. This translates into CASSVDIGEAGELFF.

The chain recombines TRBV28 with TRBJ2-7, with 9 bases aligning to TRBD1. The germline gives CDR1 MDHEN, CDR2 SYDVKM. J lost 0 bases, V lost 11 bases, and 5 bases had no gene match. This CDR3 has 13 residues. The CDR3 nucleotides are TGTGCCGGGGGGACAGGGCGCTCCTACGAGCAGTACTTC. Translating it yields CAGGTGRSYEQYF.

The CDR3 region has the DNA TGTGCCAGCAGCCTGCGGGGGGCGGGGCGGTCAGATACGCAGTATTTT. It yields the protein CASSLRGAGRSDTQYF. The chain recombines TRBV7-8 with TRBJ2-3; 8 positions agree with TRBD2. In germline, CDR1 is SGHVS, CDR2 FQNEAQ. The CDR3 spans 16 residues. Germline trimming cut 5 bases from V and 4 bases from J; bases unmatched to any gene: 11.

The CDR3: CSVEGQGDNTIYF. CDR3 DNA: TGCAGCGTTGAAGGGCAGGGGGACAACACCATATATTTT. This chain links TRBV29-1 with TRBJ1-3; TRBD1 matches 7 bases. The CDR3 runs to 13 residues. The V and J ends lost 1 base and 7 bases, in that order; junction bases with no gene match: 4. The V gene's germline CDR1 is SQVTM and CDR2 ANQGSEA.

The chain uses TRBV2 and TRBJ2-5, with 9 bases identical to TRBD2. CDR3 length: 14 amino acids. Trimming at V came to 6 bases and at J to 4 bases, leaving 6 bases not matched to a gene. The germline V gene has CDR1 SNHLY and CDR2 FYNNEI. CDR3 protein: CASSPQAGGETQYF. The CDR3 coding sequence is TGTGCCAGCAGCCCCCAAGCGGGAGGAGAGACCCAGTACTTC.

This rearrangement joins TRBV18 to TRBJ2-2, with 9 bases matching TRBD1. The CDR3 length is 16 residues. Germline V gene sequence: CDR1 KGHSH, CDR2 LQKENI. The V segment lost 8 bases and the J segment 2 bases; nucleotides outside the gene matches: 9. The CDR3 bases are TGTGCCAGCCAGCGGGACAGGGCAACAAACACCGGGGAGCTGTTTTTT. Translation: CASQRDRATNTGELFF.

The CDR3 nucleotides are TGTGCCAGCAGTTCACCTTCCGGGACTAGCGGAACCTACGAGCAGTACTTC. Translation: CASSSPSGTSGTYEQYF. V is TRBV27 and J is TRBJ2-7; 11 bases fit TRBD2. This CDR3 region has 17 residues. V trimming: 4 bases; J trimming: 2 bases; junction bases outside the gene matches: 10. In germline, CDR1 is MNHEY, CDR2 SMNVEV (reference sequence).

This chain links TRBV7-8 with TRBJ1-2; 9 nucleotides align to TRBD1. The CDR3 extends over 15 amino acids. Trimming took 0 bases from V and 6 from J; bases not matched to a gene: 5. CDR1 is SGHVS, CDR2 FQNEAQ, per germline. The CDR3 nucleotides are TGTGCCAGCAGCTTAGCCGGGACAGGGAGGAATGGCTACACCTTC. Encoded protein: CASSLAGTGRNGYTF.

The gene calls are TRBV18 and TRBJ1-5; possible D gene TRBD1, 5 bases. Germline CDR1 and CDR2: KGHSH and LQKENI. The CDR3 contains 14 residues. V was shortened by 1 base and J by 5 bases, with 9 bases between the two germline ends. CDR3 region: CASSPRRRDQPQHF. In DNA, the CDR3 is TGTGCCAGCTCACCACGGCGCAGGGATCAGCCCCAGCATTTT.

The chain is built from TRBV4-1 and TRBJ2-1; maybe TRBD1 (6 bases). Germline lookup yields CDR1 MGHRA and CDR2 YSYEKL. CDR3 size: 18 residues. V lost 1 base and J 2 bases, leaving 18 bases between the germline ends. CDR3 bases: TGCGCCAGCAGCCAAGGGGAGAGGGAAGGGGGAACCTACAATGAGCAGTTCTTC. Its translation is CASSQGEREGGTYNEQFF.

The J gene is TRBJ1-2, the V gene TRBV3-1 (or the pseudogene TRBV3-2); no reliable D call. Trimming left V 4 bases short and J 5 bases short, with 41 bases between. CDR3 length: 23 amino acids. Germline-derived CDR1 and CDR2 are LGHDT and YNNKEL (reference sequence). Here the CDR3 DNA reads TGTGCCAGCAGCCCTAGGCGTGTCCAGGAGGGCACGGCCATCGTTGGACTCTATTATGGCTACACCTTC. Residues: CASSPRRVQEGTAIVGLYYGYTF.

The chain combines TRBV19 with TRBJ2-7; 7 bases match TRBD1. V shed 0 bases, J shed 1 base, and the junction held 6 bases outside the gene matches. The germline CDR1 and CDR2 sequences are LNHDA and SQIVND (reference sequence). The CDR3 is 16 amino acids. The CDR3 DNA follows: TGTGCCAGTAGTATAGAAGTGACAGGGTATTCCTACGAGCAGTACTTC. This codes for CASSIEVTGYSYEQYF.

V gene TRBV21-1 combines with J gene TRBJ1-1; the listed D gene, TRBD1, was not tested against the DNA. TRBV21-1 is tagged as a pseudogene. The CDR3 contains 15 residues. CDR3 residues: CASPGTGGSLGEAFF. The CDR3 DNA reads as TGTGCCAGCCCCGGGACAGGGGGTAGTTTAGGGGAAGCTTTCTTT.